This TCR beta chain was identified in a study of cytomegalovirus exposure and HLA in healthy donors. Study-wide background: A subsequent analysis reported that the 120 or so validation repertoires were produced on the same platform that had also been used for the roughly 710 first-cohort repertoires.

Donors came from a validation cohort of some 110 subjects, distinct from the first 666-subject cohort. Study-level findings and limits: Reports credit the classifier with highly specific, highly sensitive diagnosis of cytomegalovirus status. Rare sequences made up most TCRs, while some public TCRs were found in many donors.

The CDR3 runs to 13 residues. V lost 0 bases, J lost 5 bases, and 5 bases lay in between. Germline CDR1 MRHNA, CDR2 SNTAGT. Clones were sequenced by immunoSEQ multiplex PCR, and TCRdb holds only the in-frame ones, with some missing. The table lists 150,000 or so clones, 89% of them singletons, with 0.95% to 1.5% in the top ten. Note on this clone: Its cognate antigen is unknown.

The chain couples TRBV6-4 to TRBJ2-1; D unclear. The receptor was isolated from a woman younger than 35 in good health and CMV-seronegative. Specimen: PBMCs. The CDR3 DNA reads as TGTGCCAGCAGTGACTCGTCTCACAATGAGCAGTTCTTC. Encoded protein: CASSDSSHNEQFF.